This record looks at one T cell receptor (beta chain) sequence and its context. This entry is derived from a study of T cell responses to AZD1222 COVID-19 vaccine. Germline CDR1 MGHRA, CDR2 YSYEKL. V lost 3 bases, J lost 4 bases, and 18 bases lay in between. The CDR3 is made up of 16 amino acids. Sequencing used immunoSEQ multiplex PCR; TCRdb keeps in-frame clones, though not all of them. Of about 140,000 clones listed, roughly 93% are singletons. This sequence originates from an adult in good health. This specimen consisted of peripheral blood, obtained on day 0 of MenACWY control vaccination. This chain joins TRBV4-1 and TRBJ1-2, with D perhaps TRBD1 (5 bases). CDR3 region: CASSQEYRTNFYGYTF. CDR3 nucleotides: TGCGCCAGCAGCCAGGAATACAGGACTAACTTCTATGGCTACACCTTC.